Sequencing of this T cell receptor beta chain was carried out in a study of blood T cells in healthy people across ages. Together with a sample-barcoded 5' primer, a J-beta primer mix was included in a second PCR lasting roughly 6 to 12 cycles. TCRdb called the 5' RACE reads again in MiXCR, with one record for every CDR3 protein. The sample holds about 570,000 distinct CDR3 sequences, 25% to 30% seen once. Healthy Russian Caucasian donors spanned ages about 6 to 100 years. There were at least 5.5 micrograms of total RNA extracted from every sample. Trimming stripped 0 bases from V and 8 bases from J, with 14 bases between. Germline V CDR1 and CDR2: SGHRS, YFSETQ. The length of the CDR3 is 15 residues.

The sample taken for sequencing was blood. The clonotype originates from a woman aged 70 to 79 in good health. V gene TRBV5-1 combines with J gene TRBJ1-4; no definite D call. The CDR3 coding sequence is TGCGCCAGCAGCTTGGGACATCCGCCCCGGGAAAAACTGTTTTTT. Amino acids: CASSLGHPPREKLFF.